This T cell receptor beta chain was sequenced in a study of blood T cell repertoires in COVID-19. Study-level background: Donors in the United States, Italy and Spain gave samples during acute or convalescent COVID-19. PBMCs, B-cell-depleted T cells, or T cells provided the cDNA or gDNA that made up the material.

A Seattle source enrolled patients during active infection and followed them longitudinally. Germline CDR1 and CDR2: LGHNA and YNFKEQ. The ends lost 0 bases at V and 4 bases at J; junction bases unmatched: 6. This CDR3 has 16 amino acids. Authors' data handling: For nucleated cells, counts were estimated from reference gene primer amplification. Clones were sequenced by immunoSEQ multiplex PCR, and TCRdb holds only the in-frame ones, with some missing. V, J and clone size reflect that table, while D and trimming were determined from the DNA. The table shows fewer than 300,000 clones, with more than 85% occurring only once.

This sequence originates from a person aged 18 to 29 with COVID-19, enrolled during active disease. The chain combines TRBV4-2 with TRBJ2-3; TRBD2 agrees at 8 bases. Sequencing was performed on peripheral blood. The CDR3 bases are TGTGCCAGCAGCCAAGACCCGGGAGGGCCCCCAGATACGCAGTATTTT. Translating it yields CASSQDPGGPPDTQYF.